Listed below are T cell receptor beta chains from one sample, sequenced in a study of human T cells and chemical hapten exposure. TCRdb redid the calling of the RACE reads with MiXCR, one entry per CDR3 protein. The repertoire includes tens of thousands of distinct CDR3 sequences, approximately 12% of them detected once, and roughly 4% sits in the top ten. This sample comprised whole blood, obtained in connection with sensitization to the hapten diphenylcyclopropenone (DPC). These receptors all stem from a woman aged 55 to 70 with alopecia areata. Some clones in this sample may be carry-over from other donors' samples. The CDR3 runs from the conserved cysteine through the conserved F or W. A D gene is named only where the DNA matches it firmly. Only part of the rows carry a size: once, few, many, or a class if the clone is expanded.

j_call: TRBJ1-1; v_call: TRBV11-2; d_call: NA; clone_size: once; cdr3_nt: TGTGCCAGCAGCTTAGGTCTCGTCTCGGAAGCTTTCTTT; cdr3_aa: CASSLGLVSEAFF
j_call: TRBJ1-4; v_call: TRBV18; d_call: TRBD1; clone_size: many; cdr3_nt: TGTGCCAGCTCACCCCGGGACAGGAATGAAAAACTGTTTTTT; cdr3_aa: CASSPRDRNEKLFF
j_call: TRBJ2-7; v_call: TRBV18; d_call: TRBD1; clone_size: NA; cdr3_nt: TGTGCCAGCTCACCTGGAGACAGGGGGCAGTTCGAGCAGTACTTC; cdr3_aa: CASSPGDRGQFEQYF
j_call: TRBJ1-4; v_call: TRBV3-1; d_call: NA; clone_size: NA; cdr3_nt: TGTGCCAGCAGCCAAGCGTCCAGCCATAATGAAAAACTGTTTTTT; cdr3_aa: CASSQASSHNEKLFF
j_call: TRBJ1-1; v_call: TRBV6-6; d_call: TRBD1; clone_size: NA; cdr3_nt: TGTGCCAGCAGTGCCGGGACAGGAGAGGGGAACACTGAAGCTTTCTTT; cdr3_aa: CASSAGTGEGNTEAFF
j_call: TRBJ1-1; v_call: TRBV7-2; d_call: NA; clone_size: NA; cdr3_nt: TGTGCCAGCAGCTTTTCTGCGGCGAACACTGAAGCTTTCTTT; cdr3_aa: CASSFSAANTEAFF
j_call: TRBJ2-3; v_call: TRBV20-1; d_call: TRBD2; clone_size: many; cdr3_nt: TGCAGTGCCGTCTTAGCGGGGAGAGATACGCAGTATTTT; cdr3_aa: CSAVLAGRDTQYF
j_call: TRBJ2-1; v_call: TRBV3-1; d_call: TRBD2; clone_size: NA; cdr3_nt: TGTGCCAGCAGCCAGGCTGCGGGAGCTTACAATGAGCAGTTCTTC; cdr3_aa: CASSQAAGAYNEQFF
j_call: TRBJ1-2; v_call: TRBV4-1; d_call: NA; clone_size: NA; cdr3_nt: TGCGCCAGCAGACAAGTAGGGACACTTCGCTATGGCTACACCTTC; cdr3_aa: CASRQVGTLRYGYTF
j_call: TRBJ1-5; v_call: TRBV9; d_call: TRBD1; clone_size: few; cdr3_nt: TGTGCCAGCAGCACGCGACAGGGGCGCAATCAGCCCCAGCATTTT; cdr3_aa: CASSTRQGRNQPQHF
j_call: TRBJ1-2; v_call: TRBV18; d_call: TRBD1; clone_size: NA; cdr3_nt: TGTGCCAGCTCACGGGACAGATACTATGGCTACACCTTC; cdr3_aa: CASSRDRYYGYTF
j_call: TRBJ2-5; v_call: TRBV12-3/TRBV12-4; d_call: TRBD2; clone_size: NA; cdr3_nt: TGTGCCAGCAGTTCTATAGCGGGGAGAGGGCAAGAGACCCAGTACTTC; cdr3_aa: CASSSIAGRGQETQYF
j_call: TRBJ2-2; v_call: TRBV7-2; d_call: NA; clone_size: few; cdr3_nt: TGTGCCAGCAGCTTACATGGGGGCTGGAACACCGGGGAGCTGTTTTTT; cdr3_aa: CASSLHGGWNTGELFF
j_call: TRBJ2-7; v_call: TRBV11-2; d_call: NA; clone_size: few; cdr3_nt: TGTGCCAGCAGCCTGGGGTTGATAAACTCCTACGAGCAGTACTTC; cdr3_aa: CASSLGLINSYEQYF
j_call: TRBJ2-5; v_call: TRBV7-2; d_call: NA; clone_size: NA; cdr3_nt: TGTGCCAGCAGCTTATACGGGGGAAAAGAGACCCAGTACTTC; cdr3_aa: CASSLYGGKETQYF
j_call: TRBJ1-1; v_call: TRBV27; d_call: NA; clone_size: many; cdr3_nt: TGTGCCAGCAGTTTTTTGACGGCGGCAATGAACACTGAAGCTTTCTTT; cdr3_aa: CASSFLTAAMNTEAFF
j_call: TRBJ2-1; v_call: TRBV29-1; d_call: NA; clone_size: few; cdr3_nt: TGCAGCGTTGAAGTGGATGGGGGCGATGAGCAGTTCTTC; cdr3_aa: CSVEVDGGDEQFF
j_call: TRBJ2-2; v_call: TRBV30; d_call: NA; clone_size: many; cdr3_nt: TGTGCCTGGAGTGTATATACGGTTTTGGGCGCCGGGGAGCTGTTTTTT; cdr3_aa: CAWSVYTVLGAGELFF
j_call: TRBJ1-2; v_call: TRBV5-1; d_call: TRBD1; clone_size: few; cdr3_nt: TGCGCCAGCAGCTTGGTGGCAGGGGGCAGAGATGGCTACACCTTC; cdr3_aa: CASSLVAGGRDGYTF
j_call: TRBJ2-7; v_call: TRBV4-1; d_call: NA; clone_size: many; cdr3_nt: TGCGCCAGCAGCCAAGACAGGGCCGAGCAGTACTTC; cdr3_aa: CASSQDRAEQYF
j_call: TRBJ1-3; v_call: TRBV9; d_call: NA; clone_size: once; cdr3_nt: TGTGCCAGCAGCCTAGGGCACCTCTCTGGAAACACCATATATTTT; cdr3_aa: CASSLGHLSGNTIYF
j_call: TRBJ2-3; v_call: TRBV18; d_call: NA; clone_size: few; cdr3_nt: TGTGCCAGCTCACCATCAGGATTAGGGGTCACAGATACGCAGTATTTT; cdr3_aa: CASSPSGLGVTDTQYF
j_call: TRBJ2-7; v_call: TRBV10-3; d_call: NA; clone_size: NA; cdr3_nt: TGTGCCATCAGTGAGTCGTCGGGAACCTACGAGCAGTACTTC; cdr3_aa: CAISESSGTYEQYF
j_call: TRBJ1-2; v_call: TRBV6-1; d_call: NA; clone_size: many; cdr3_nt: TGTGCCAGCCGGAGGGAATATGGCTACACCTTC; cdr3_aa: CASRREYGYTF
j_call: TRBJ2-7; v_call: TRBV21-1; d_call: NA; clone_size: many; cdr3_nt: TGTGCCAGCAGCAAAGTGGGACAGAACTCCTACGAGCAGTACTTC; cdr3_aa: CASSKVGQNSYEQYF
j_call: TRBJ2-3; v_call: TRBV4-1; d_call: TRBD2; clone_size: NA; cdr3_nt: TGCGCCAGCACGATCTTAGCGGGGGGGGCAGATACGCAGTATTTT; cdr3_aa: CASTILAGGADTQYF
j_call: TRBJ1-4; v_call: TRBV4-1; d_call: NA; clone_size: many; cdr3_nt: TGCGCCAGCAGCCAAGGACCCAGGGGAGAGAATGAAAAACTGTTTTTT; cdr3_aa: CASSQGPRGENEKLFF
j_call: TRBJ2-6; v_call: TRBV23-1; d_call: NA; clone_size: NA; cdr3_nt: TGCGCCAGCAGTCAATCGGGGAGGGGGCCATACTCTGGGGCCAACGTCCTGACTTTC; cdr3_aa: CASSQSGRGPYSGANVLTF
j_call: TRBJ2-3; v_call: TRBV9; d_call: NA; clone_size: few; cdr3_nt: TGTGCCAGCAGCGCCGGACCCCTCAAAGATACGCAGTATTTT; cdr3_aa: CASSAGPLKDTQYF
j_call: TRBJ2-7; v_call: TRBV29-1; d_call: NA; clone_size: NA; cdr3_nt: TGCAGCGTCAGATTCGGGACATACTACGAGCAGTACTTC; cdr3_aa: CSVRFGTYYEQYF
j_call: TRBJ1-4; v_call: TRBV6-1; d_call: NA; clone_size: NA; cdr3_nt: TGTGTCAGTAGTGACCGGCGAGCAACTAATGAAAAACTGTTTTTT; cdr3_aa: CVSSDRRATNEKLFF
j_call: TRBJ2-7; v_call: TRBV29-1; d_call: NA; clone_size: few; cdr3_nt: TGCAGCGTTGCGGTCTCCTACGAGCAGTACTTC; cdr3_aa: CSVAVSYEQYF
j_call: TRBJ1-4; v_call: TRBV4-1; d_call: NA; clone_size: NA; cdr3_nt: TGCGCCAGCAGCCAAGTCCCTGGCAATGAAAAACTGTTTTTT; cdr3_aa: CASSQVPGNEKLFF
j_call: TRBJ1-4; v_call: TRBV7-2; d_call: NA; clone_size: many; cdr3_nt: TGTGCCAGCAGCTTAATGACGGGAGGGTCGAATGAAAAACTGTTTTTT; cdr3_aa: CASSLMTGGSNEKLFF
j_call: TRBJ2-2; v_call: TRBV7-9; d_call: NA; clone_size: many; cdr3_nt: TGTGCCAGCAGCCCCGGGCGGGGGCAGGCCGGGGAGCTGTTTTTT; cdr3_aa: CASSPGRGQAGELFF
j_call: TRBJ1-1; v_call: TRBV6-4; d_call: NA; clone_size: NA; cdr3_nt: TGTGCCAGCTATACTGAAGCTTTCTTT; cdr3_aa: CASYTEAFF
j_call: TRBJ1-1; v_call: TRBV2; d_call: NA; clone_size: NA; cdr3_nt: TGTGCCAGCAGCGTCCAAGCCACTGAAGCTTTCTTT; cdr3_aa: CASSVQATEAFF
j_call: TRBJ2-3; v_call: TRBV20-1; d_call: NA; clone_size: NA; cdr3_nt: TGCAGTGCGGTGGCTAGCACAGATACGCAGTATTTT; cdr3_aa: CSAVASTDTQYF
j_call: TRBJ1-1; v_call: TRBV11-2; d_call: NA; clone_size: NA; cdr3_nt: TGTGCCAGCACCCGAGCCTTACAGTTGAACACTGAAGCTTTCTTT; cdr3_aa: CASTRALQLNTEAFF
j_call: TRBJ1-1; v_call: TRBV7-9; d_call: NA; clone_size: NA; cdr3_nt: TGTGCCAGTGACGGCACTGAAGCTTTCTTT; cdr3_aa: CASDGTEAFF
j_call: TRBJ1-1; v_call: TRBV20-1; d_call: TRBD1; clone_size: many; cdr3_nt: TGCAGTGCTAGTCAGGGGGCAAACACTGAAGCTTTCTTT; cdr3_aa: CSASQGANTEAFF
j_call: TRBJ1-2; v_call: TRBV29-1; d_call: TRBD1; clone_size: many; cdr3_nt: TGCAGCACTCGACAGGGGTTCGATACCTTC; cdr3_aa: CSTRQGFDTF
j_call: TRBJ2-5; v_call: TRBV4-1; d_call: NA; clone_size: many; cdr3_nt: TGCGCCAGCAGCCACGGACAGTCCGCTAGGTCAGAGACCCAGTACTTC; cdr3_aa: CASSHGQSARSETQYF
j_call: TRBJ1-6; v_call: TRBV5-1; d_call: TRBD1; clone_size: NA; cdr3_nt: TGCGCCAGCAGCATGGGACAGGGGGCGCGATGGTATAATTCACCCCTCCACTTT; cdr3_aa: CASSMGQGARWYNSPLHF
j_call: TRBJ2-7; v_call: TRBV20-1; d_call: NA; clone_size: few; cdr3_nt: TGCAGTGCTAGATCACAGAGCACCTACGAGCAGTACTTC; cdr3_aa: CSARSQSTYEQYF
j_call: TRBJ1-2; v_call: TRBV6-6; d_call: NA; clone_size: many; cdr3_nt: TGTGCCAGCAGTCAACTTAACTATGGCTACACCTTC; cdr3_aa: CASSQLNYGYTF
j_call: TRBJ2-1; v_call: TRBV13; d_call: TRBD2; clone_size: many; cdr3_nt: TGTGCCAGCAGCCGCCGGACTAGCGGAACTTCCTACAATGAGCAGTTCTTC; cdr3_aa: CASSRRTSGTSYNEQFF
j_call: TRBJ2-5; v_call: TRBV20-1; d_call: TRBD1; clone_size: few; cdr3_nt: TGCAGTGCCTTACCCCCCGGGACAGGGGACGAGACCCAGTACTTC; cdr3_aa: CSALPPGTGDETQYF
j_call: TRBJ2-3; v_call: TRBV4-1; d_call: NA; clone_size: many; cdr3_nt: TGCGCCAGCAGCCAAGTATCACAGGGGACTGCTCGCACAGATACGCAGTATTTT; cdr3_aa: CASSQVSQGTARTDTQYF
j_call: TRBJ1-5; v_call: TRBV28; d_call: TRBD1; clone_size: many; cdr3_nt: TGTGCCAGCAGTCCCGTCCGGGACAGGGAATACAATCAGCCCCAGCATTTT; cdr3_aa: CASSPVRDREYNQPQHF
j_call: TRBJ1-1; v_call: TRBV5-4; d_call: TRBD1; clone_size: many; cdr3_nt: TGTGCCAGCAGCTGGACAGGTTCCATGAACACTGAAGCTTTCTTT; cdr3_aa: CASSWTGSMNTEAFF
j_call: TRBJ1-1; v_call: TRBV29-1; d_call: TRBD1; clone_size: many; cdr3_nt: TGCAGCGTCGGGGGACAGGGGACGAACACTGAAGCTTTCTTT; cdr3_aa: CSVGGQGTNTEAFF
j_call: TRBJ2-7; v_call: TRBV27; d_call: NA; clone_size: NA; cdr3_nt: TGTGCCAGCAGTTTATCGGGCGCCTCAGGGAACGAGCAGTACTTC; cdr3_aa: CASSLSGASGNEQYF
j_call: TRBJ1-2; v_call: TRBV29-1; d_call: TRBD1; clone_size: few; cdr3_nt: TGCAGCGTTGAAGTGGCGGGGACAGGGGGAAATGGCTACACCTTC; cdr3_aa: CSVEVAGTGGNGYTF
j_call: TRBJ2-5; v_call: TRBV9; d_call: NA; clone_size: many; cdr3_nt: TGTGCCAGCGGCGGCTACGTCCAAGAGACCCAGTACTTC; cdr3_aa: CASGGYVQETQYF
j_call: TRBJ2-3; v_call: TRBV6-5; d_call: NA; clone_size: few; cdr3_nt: TGTGCCAGCCGGGAACTGCCCACAGATACGCAGTATTTT; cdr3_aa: CASRELPTDTQYF
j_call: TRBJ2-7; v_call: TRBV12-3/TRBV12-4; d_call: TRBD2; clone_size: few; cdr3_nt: TGTGCCAGCAGCATAGCGGGGGGCTACGAGCAGTACTTC; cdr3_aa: CASSIAGGYEQYF
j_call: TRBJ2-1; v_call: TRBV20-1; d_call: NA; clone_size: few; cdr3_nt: TGCAGTGCTAGAGGGGAGCAGAGTGAGCAGTTCTTC; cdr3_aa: CSARGEQSEQFF
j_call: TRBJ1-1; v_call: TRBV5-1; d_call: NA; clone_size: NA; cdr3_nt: TGCGCCAGCAGCTTGGCCGACAGGTCGACCACTGAAGCTTTCTTT; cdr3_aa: CASSLADRSTTEAFF